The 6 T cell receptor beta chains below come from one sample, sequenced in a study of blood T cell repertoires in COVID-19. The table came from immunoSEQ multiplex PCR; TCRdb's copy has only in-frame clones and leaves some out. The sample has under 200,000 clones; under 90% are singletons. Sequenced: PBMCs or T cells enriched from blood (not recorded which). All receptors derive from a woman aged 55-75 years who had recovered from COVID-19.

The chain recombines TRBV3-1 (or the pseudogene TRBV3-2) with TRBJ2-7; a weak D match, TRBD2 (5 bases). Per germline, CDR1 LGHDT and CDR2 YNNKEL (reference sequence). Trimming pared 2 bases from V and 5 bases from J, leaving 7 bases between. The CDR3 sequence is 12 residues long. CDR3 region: CASSQFGNEQYF. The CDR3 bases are TGTGCCAGCAGCCAATTCGGGAACGAGCAGTACTTC.

The CDR3 reads CASSQGTGVVGEKLFF. CDR3 nucleotide sequence: TGTGCCAGCAGCCAAGGAACAGGGGTAGTCGGTGAAAAACTGTTTTTT. The rearrangement uses TRBV3-1 (or the pseudogene TRBV3-2) and TRBJ1-4; TRBD1 aligns across 7 bases. Germline-derived CDR1 and CDR2 are LGHDT and YNNKEL (reference sequence). Trimming removed 1 base from V and 7 bases from J; junction bases left unmatched: 9. CDR3 size: 16 residues.

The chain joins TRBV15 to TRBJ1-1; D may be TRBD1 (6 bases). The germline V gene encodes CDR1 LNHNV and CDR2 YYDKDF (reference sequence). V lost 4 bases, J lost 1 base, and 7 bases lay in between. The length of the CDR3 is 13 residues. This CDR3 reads CATSMDRNTEAFF. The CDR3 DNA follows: TGTGCCACCAGCATGGACAGGAACACTGAAGCTTTCTTT. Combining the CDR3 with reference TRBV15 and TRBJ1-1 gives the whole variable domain DAMVIQNPRYQVTQFGKPVTLSCSQTLNHNVMYWYQQKSSQAPKLLFHYYDKDFNNEADTPDNFQSRRPNTSFCFLDIRSPGLGDTAMYLCATSMDRNTEAFFGQGTRLTVV.

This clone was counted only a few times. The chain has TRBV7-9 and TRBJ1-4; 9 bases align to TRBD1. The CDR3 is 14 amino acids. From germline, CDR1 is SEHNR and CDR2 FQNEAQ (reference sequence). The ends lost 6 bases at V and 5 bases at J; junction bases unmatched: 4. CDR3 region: CASRTGTGNEKLFF. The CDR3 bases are TGTGCCAGCAGAACCGGGACAGGGAATGAAAAACTGTTTTTT.

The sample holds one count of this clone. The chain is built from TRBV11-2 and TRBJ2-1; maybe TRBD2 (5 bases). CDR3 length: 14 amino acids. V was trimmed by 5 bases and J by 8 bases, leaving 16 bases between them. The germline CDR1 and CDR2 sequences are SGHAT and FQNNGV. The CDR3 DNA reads TGTGCCAGCAGCAATATGGGCCCCGGGGATGAGCAGTTCTTC. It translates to CASSNMGPGDEQFF. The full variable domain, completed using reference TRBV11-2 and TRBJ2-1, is EAGVAQSPRYKIIEKRQSVAFWCNPISGHATLYWYQQILGQGPKLLIQFQNNGVVDDSQLPKDRFSAERLKGVDSTLKIQPAKLEDSAVYLCASSNMGPGDEQFFGPGTRLTVL.

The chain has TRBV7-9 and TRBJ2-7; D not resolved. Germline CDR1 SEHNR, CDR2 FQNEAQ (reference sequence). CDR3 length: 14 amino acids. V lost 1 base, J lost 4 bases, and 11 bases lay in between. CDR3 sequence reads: CASSLGVGSYEQYF. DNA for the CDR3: TGTGCCAGCAGCTTAGGTGTCGGGTCATACGAGCAGTACTTC.